Each of the 28 T cell receptor beta chains below was sequenced from the same sample in a study of early T cells in non-severe SARS-CoV-2 infection. TCRdb used MiXCR to reprocess the 5' RACE reads, holding one entry per CDR3 protein. Of over 95,000 distinct CDR3 sequences detected, approximately 16% appear once; the ten largest clones hold around 1.3%. Input material: whole blood. The source of these receptors is an adult who was a healthcare worker with PCR-confirmed SARS-CoV-2 infection or an uninfected control (not recorded which).

This clonotype was recorded at least ten times. The rearrangement uses TRBV4-3 and TRBJ1-2; 12 bases are a match to TRBD1. Germline V gene sequence: CDR1 LGHNA, CDR2 YSLEER. With 0 bases clipped from V and 7 bases from J, the junction kept 6 bases outside the gene matches. There are 16 residues in the CDR3. The CDR3 nucleotides read TGCGCCAGCAGCCAAGATTGGGGACAGGGGGCTGGTGGCTACACCTTC. It translates to CASSQDWGQGAGGYTF.

The chain recombines TRBV29-1 with TRBJ2-5; 7 bases fit TRBD2. The germline V gene has CDR1 SQVTM and CDR2 ANQGSEA. The CDR3 runs 15 residues. V lost 6 bases, J lost 4 bases, and 14 bases stayed unmatched. CDR3 bases: TGCAGCGTCGACTGGGGGGGGACCCTCAGAGAGACCCAGTACTTC. It specifies CSVDWGGTLRETQYF.

The chain is built from TRBV2 and TRBJ2-3; no clear D gene. The CDR3 sequence is 15 residues long. Germline CDR1 and CDR2: SNHLY and FYNNEI. V lost 7 bases and J lost 0, with 14 bases in between. CDR3 protein: CASIEYGYSTDTQYF. DNA for the CDR3: TGTGCCAGCATTGAGTACGGTTATAGCACAGATACGCAGTATTTT.

This clonotype was observed many times. The gene calls are TRBV6-2 or TRBV6-3 and TRBJ2-3; TRBD2 matches at 13 bases. The CDR3 contains 14 residues. Trimming removed 6 bases from V and 5 bases from J; junction bases left unmatched: 2. Germline assignment: CDR1 MNHEY and CDR2 SVGEGT. This CDR3 reads CASRGLAGLDTQYF. CDR3 nucleotide sequence: TGTGCCAGCAGGGGACTAGCGGGGTTAGATACGCAGTATTTT.

This clonotype was recorded at least ten times. J is TRBJ2-2 and V is TRBV20-1; 8 bases match TRBD2. From germline, CDR1 is DFQATT and CDR2 SNEGSKA (reference sequence). The CDR3 totals 16 residues. The V gene end was trimmed by 0 bases and the J gene end by 3 bases; junction bases not matched to a gene: 6. CDR3 sequence: CSARDLSGADTGELFF. CDR3 DNA sequence: TGCAGTGCTAGAGATCTTAGCGGGGCCGACACCGGGGAGCTGTTTTTT.

The chain couples TRBV4-2 to TRBJ2-7, with 10 bases fitting TRBD1. Germline lookup yields CDR1 LGHNA and CDR2 YNFKEQ. This CDR3 region has 16 residues. V shed 2 bases, J shed 3 bases, and the junction held 7 bases outside the gene matches. The CDR3 nucleotides read TGTGCCAGCAGCCAAACCCTCCGGGACAGGGGCTACGAGCAGTACTTC. Protein product: CASSQTLRDRGYEQYF.

This clonotype was seen many times. The chain recombines TRBV6-6 with TRBJ1-2; D not certain. Trimming stripped 6 bases from V and 3 bases from J, with 5 bases between. The CDR3 is made up of 11 amino acids. Germline V CDR1 and CDR2: MNHNY, SVGAGI (reference sequence). This chain's CDR3 is CASSQYYGYTF. CDR3 nucleotide sequence: TGTGCCAGCAGCCAGTACTATGGCTACACCTTC.

The chain uses TRBV29-1 and TRBJ2-4; 10 nucleotides line up with TRBD1. The CDR3 consists of 17 residues. Germline CDR1 SQVTM, CDR2 ANQGSEA. V trimming: 7 bases; J trimming: 5 bases; junction bases outside the gene matches: 17. CDR3 region: CSAPRDRGIFWENIQYF. The DNA of the CDR3 is TGCAGCGCCCCCCGGGACAGGGGAATTTTTTGGGAAAACATTCAGTACTTC.

This clonotype was seen only a few times. This rearrangement joins TRBV11-2 to TRBJ2-5; 7 bases are shared with TRBD2. The CDR3 runs 16 residues. In germline, CDR1 is SGHAT, CDR2 FQNNGV. Trimming cost V 8 bases and J 2 bases; bases outside gene matches: 14. CDR3 bases: TGTGCCAGCTGCCCCACCAAGCGGGGCCTGCAAGAGACCCAGTACTTC. This sequence encodes CASCPTKRGLQETQYF.

This rearrangement joins TRBV2 to TRBJ2-1, with 10 bases aligning to TRBD1. Germline loops: CDR1 SNHLY, CDR2 FYNNEI. J was trimmed by 2 bases and V by 5 bases; bases with no gene match: 3. The CDR3 spans 15 residues. The CDR3 loop is CASSRGTGAYNEQFF. The CDR3 DNA is TGTGCCAGCAGTAGAGGGACAGGGGCCTACAATGAGCAGTTCTTC.

The sample holds a few counts of this clonotype. This chain connects TRBV19 to TRBJ1-2; 7 bases are a match to TRBD1. There are 15 residues in the CDR3. Unmatched junction bases numbered 10, after V lost 5 bases and J lost 4 bases. Germline CDR1 is LNHDA and CDR2 is SQIVND (reference sequence). The CDR3 is CASSPTWDSPYGYTF. CDR3 DNA sequence: TGTGCCAGTAGTCCCACCTGGGACAGTCCCTATGGCTACACCTTC.

The chain joins TRBV10-3 to TRBJ2-7, with a possible D match to TRBD2 (5 bases). Trimming removed 2 bases from V and 0 bases from J, with 5 bases in between. The CDR3 spans 13 residues. Germline lookup yields CDR1 ENHRY and CDR2 SYGVKD. The chain's CDR3 is CAISEGLSYEQYF. The DNA of the CDR3 is TGTGCCATCAGTGAGGGACTCTCCTACGAGCAGTACTTC.

This clonotype occurred a few times. This chain links TRBV6-2 or TRBV6-3 with TRBJ2-2; TRBD1 matches at 9 bases. Germline values: CDR1 MNHEY, CDR2 SVGEGT. V gave up 2 bases and J gave up 2 bases; unmatched junction bases: 6. This CDR3 is built from 17 residues. In DNA, the CDR3 is TGTGCCAGCAGTTACCTTCGGACAGGGGTTAACACCGGGGAGCTGTTTTTT. Translation gives CASSYLRTGVNTGELFF.

The J gene is TRBJ2-7, the V gene TRBV29-1, with 8 positions matching TRBD1. CDR1 SQVTM and CDR2 ANQGSEA come from the germline V gene. With V trimmed by 4 bases and J by 2 bases, 10 bases remained unmatched. This CDR3 region has 15 residues. CDR3 region: CSVGTGRGATYEQYF. The CDR3, as DNA: TGCAGCGTTGGGACAGGGAGAGGGGCCACCTACGAGCAGTACTTC.

This clonotype was found many times. The CDR3 sequence: CASRSGLAGGHEQFF. The DNA for the CDR3 is TGTGCCAGCAGATCCGGACTAGCGGGGGGGCACGAGCAGTTCTTC. The chain recombines TRBV7-9 with TRBJ2-1; 15 nucleotides line up with TRBD2. The CDR3 is 15 residues long. With 6 bases clipped from V and 10 bases from J, the junction kept 7 bases outside the gene matches. Germline lookup yields CDR1 SEHNR and CDR2 FQNEAQ (reference sequence).

This clonotype has just a few counts. This rearrangement joins TRBV7-2 to TRBJ2-1; 14 nucleotides match TRBD2. CDR3 length: 18 amino acids. V shed 5 bases, J shed 5 bases, and the junction held 11 bases outside the gene matches. Germline loops: CDR1 SGHTA, CDR2 FQGNSA. CDR3 loop: CASSQGTSGSVGHNEQFF. The CDR3 nucleotides read TGTGCCAGCAGCCAGGGGACTAGCGGGAGTGTCGGACACAATGAGCAGTTCTTC.

In this sample, this clonotype turned up a few times. The genes are TRBV20-1 and TRBJ2-3, with D perhaps TRBD1 or TRBD2 (5 bases each). V was pared by 2 bases and J by 7 bases, with 19 bases between. Per germline, CDR1 DFQATT and CDR2 SNEGSKA (reference sequence). The CDR3 contains 15 residues. This CDR3 reads CSARSGTRIINTQYF. The CDR3 DNA reads as TGCAGTGCTAGATCCGGGACCCGGATTATCAATACGCAGTATTTT.

This chain links TRBV6-2 or TRBV6-3 with TRBJ2-1; 9 nucleotides align to TRBD1. CDR1 and CDR2 from the germline V gene are MNHEY and SVGEGT. V shed 4 bases and J 5 bases; nucleotides not matched to a gene: 6. The CDR3 contains 15 residues. The CDR3 DNA follows: TGTGCCAGCAGTTTAACCGGGACAGGGAACAATGAGCAGTTCTTC. Translating gives CASSLTGTGNNEQFF.

This clonotype was detected a few times. The V and J genes are TRBV12-3 or TRBV12-4 and TRBJ1-5; 7 bases agree with TRBD1. The junction had 7 bases not matched to a gene; V was cut back by 5 bases and J by 6 bases. The CDR3 sequence is 14 residues long. The CDR3 coding sequence is TGTGCCAGCAGTAAAGGGACAGCAGGTCAGCCCCAGCATTTT. Its protein product is CASSKGTAGQPQHF.

This clonotype was recorded many times. V and J are TRBV29-1 and TRBJ1-2; D is undetermined. With 0 bases removed from V and 7 bases from J, the gap between germline ends came to 6 bases. CDR3 size: 11 residues. Germline-derived CDR1 and CDR2 are SQVTM and ANQGSEA. As DNA, the CDR3 is TGCAGCGTTGAAGATCAGTTTGGCTACACCTTC. Its protein product is CSVEDQFGYTF.

This clonotype came up many times. The chain joins TRBV10-3 to TRBJ2-7, with 12 nucleotides matching TRBD2. Germline loops: CDR1 ENHRY, CDR2 SYGVKD. With V trimmed by 5 bases and J by 5 bases, 1 base remained unmatched. This CDR3 is 13 amino acids long. The CDR3, as DNA: TGTGCCATCAGTCTAGCGGGGGGGAACGAGCAGTACTTC. It encodes CAISLAGGNEQYF.

The chain joins TRBV6-1 to TRBJ2-2; no clear D. Trimming left V 3 bases short and J 7 bases short, with 9 bases between. Germline V gene sequence: CDR1 MNHNS, CDR2 SASEGT. CDR3 size: 13 residues. CDR3 sequence (DNA): TGTGCCAGCAGTGAGGTCATTGGCGGGGAGCTGTTTTTT. Its translation is CASSEVIGGELFF.

This clonotype was observed a handful of times. V and J are TRBV28 and TRBJ1-3, with D possibly TRBD1 on 6 matching bases. CDR1 MDHEN and CDR2 SYDVKM come from the germline V gene. The CDR3 loop spans 15 amino acids. Deletions cut 5 bases from V and 4 bases from J, with 15 bases between. The CDR3 sequence: CASSPWTAAGNTIYF. CDR3 coding DNA: TGTGCCAGCAGTCCCTGGACAGCCGCGGGAAACACCATATATTTT.

The CDR3 DNA reads as TGTGCCAGCAGCCGAACCGGGACACCTTACGAGCAGTACTTC. Residues: CASSRTGTPYEQYF. The chain combines TRBV5-7 with TRBJ2-7, with a possible D match to TRBD1 (6 bases). TRBV5-7 is labeled an ORF, and its function is uncertain. V was pared by 4 bases and J by 4 bases, with 15 bases between. This CDR3 contains 14 residues.

Only a few counts were recorded for this clonotype. V usage is TRBV7-8 and J usage is TRBJ2-5; D uncertain. V was shortened by 1 base and J by 5 bases, with 11 bases between the two germline ends. The length of the CDR3 is 14 residues. CDR1 and CDR2 from the germline V gene are SGHVS and FQNEAQ. Here the CDR3 DNA reads TGTGCCAGCAGCTTAGTTCCGTTGCGCGAGACCCAGTACTTC. Its translation is CASSLVPLRETQYF.

This clonotype came up a few times. J is TRBJ2-5 and V is TRBV12-3 or TRBV12-4; 7 bases match TRBD1. V shed 1 base and J 7 bases; nucleotides not matched to a gene: 9. This CDR3 is 15 amino acids long. CDR3 coding DNA: TGTGCCAGCAGTTTAGAAGGGGGCCTCCGGGGGACCCAGTACTTC. Translation: CASSLEGGLRGTQYF.

This clonotype occurred many times. This chain joins TRBV4-3 and TRBJ1-4, with TRBD1 as a possible D gene (6 bases). With 3 bases removed from V and 8 bases from J, the gap between germline ends came to 19 bases. Germline CDR1 LGHNA, CDR2 YSLEER. This CDR3 region has 16 residues. CDR3 nucleotide sequence: TGCGCCAGCAGCCACTTAACAGGACAGAGTGGGGAAAAACTGTTTTTT. Its protein is CASSHLTGQSGEKLFF.

The gene calls are TRBV27 and TRBJ2-2; perhaps TRBD1 as D (6 bases). In germline, CDR1 is MNHEY, CDR2 SMNVEV (reference sequence). Trimming took off 4 bases at V and 7 bases at J, with 13 bases between the two ends. The CDR3 totals 14 residues. As DNA, the CDR3 is TGTGCCAGCAGTTCTCAGGGGCCTGGCGGGGAGCTGTTTTTT. Protein product: CASSSQGPGGELFF.